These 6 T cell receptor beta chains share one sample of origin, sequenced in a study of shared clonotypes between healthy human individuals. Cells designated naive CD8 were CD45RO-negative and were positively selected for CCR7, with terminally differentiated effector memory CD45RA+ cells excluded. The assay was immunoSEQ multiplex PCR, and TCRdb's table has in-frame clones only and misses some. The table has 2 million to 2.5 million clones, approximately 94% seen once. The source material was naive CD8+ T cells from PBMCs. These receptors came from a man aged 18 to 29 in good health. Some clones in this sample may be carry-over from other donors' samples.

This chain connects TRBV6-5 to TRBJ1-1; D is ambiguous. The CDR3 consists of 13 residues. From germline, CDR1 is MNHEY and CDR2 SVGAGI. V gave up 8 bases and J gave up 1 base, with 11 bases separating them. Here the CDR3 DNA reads TGTGCCAGCCAGGTTGGACGGAACACTGAAGCTTTCTTT. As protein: CASQVGRNTEAFF.

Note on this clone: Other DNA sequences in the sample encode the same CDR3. CDR3 protein: CASSAQGLYNEQFF. The CDR3 nucleotides read TGTGCCAGCAGCGCACAGGGCCTATACAATGAGCAGTTCTTC. The rearrangement links TRBV9 to TRBJ2-1; possible D gene TRBD1, 6 bases. CDR3 length: 14 amino acids. V lost 3 bases and J 4 bases, leaving 11 bases between the germline ends. Germline V CDR1 and CDR2: SGDLS, YYNGEE.

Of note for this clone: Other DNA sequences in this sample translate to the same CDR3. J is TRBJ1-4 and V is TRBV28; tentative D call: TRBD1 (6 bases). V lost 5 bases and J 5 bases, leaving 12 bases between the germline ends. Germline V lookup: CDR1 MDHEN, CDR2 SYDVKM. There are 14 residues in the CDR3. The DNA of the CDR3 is TGTGCCAGCAGTCCCCTAGGGGGGAATGAAAAACTGTTTTTT. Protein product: CASSPLGGNEKLFF.

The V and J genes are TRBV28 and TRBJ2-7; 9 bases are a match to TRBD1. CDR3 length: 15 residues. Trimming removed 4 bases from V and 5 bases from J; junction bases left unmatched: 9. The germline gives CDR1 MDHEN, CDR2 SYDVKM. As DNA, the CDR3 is TGTGCCAGCAGTTCCCTGACAGGGGGGGTACACGAGCAGTACTTC. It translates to CASSSLTGGVHEQYF.

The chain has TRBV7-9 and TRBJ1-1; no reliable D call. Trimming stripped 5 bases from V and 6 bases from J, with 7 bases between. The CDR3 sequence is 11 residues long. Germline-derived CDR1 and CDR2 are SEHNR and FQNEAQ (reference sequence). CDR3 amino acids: CASSVLPEAFF. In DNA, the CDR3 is TGTGCCAGCAGCGTATTACCTGAAGCTTTCTTT.

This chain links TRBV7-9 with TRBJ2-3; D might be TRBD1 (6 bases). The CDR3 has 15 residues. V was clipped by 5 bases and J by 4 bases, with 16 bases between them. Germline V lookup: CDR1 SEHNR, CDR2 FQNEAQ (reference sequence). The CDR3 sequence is CASSAQGFAADTQYF. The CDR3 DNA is TGTGCCAGCAGCGCCCAGGGGTTTGCGGCAGATACGCAGTATTTT. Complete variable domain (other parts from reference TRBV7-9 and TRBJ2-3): DTGVSQNPRHKITKRGQNVTFRCDPISEHNRLYWYRQTLGQGPEFLTYFQNEAQLEKSRLLSDRFSAERPKGSFSTLEIQRTEQGDSAMYLCASSAQGFAADTQYFGPGTRLTVL.